Listed below are T cell receptor beta chains from one sample, sequenced in a study of T-cell memory formation after mild COVID-19. A single record per CDR3 protein comes from TCRdb applying MiXCR to the 5' RACE reads. The table shows fewer than 50,000 distinct CDR3 sequences, with roughly 9% occurring only once. Sequencing was carried out using PBMCs or a T cell subset sorted from them (not recorded which). These receptor sequences come from an adult woman who had mild COVID-19 (a few samples of this study predate the infection). Cell type and time point are not known. Both conserved end residues are part of each CDR3. D genes are given only for firm matches. The size of a clone is reported for some rows only, either as once, few or many, or as a class for expanded clones.

V: TRBV18
size: many
J: TRBJ2-2
D: .
DNA: TGTGCCAGCTCACCTAGACAGCACGGGGAGCTGTTTTTT
CDR3: CASSPRQHGELFF

V: TRBV5-1
size: few
J: TRBJ1-4
D: TRBD1
DNA: TGCGCCAGCAGCTACCATACAGGGGGCGAAATTACTAATGAAAAACTGTTTTTT
CDR3: CASSYHTGGEITNEKLFF

V: TRBV12-3/TRBV12-4
size: few
J: TRBJ2-6
D: TRBD1
DNA: TGTGCCAGCAAACCGGGACAGAGCCTAGCCTCTGGGGCCAACGTCCTGACTTTC
CDR3: CASKPGQSLASGANVLTF

V: TRBV5-1
size: once
J: TRBJ1-6
D: .
DNA: TGCGCCAGCAGCTTGTTGTCAGGGAGGTCCTATAATTCACCCCTCCACTTT
CDR3: CASSLLSGRSYNSPLHF

V: TRBV20-1
size: many
J: TRBJ2-1
D: TRBD2
DNA: TGCAGTGCTCGGGCGGGGGGCTCCTACAATGAGCAGTTCTTC
CDR3: CSARAGGSYNEQFF

V: TRBV7-9
size: many
J: TRBJ2-7
D: TRBD2
DNA: TGTGCCAGCAGCCCGGGACTATCCCTACGAGAGCAGTACTTC
CDR3: CASSPGLSLREQYF

V: TRBV7-9
size: few
J: TRBJ2-5
D: .
DNA: TGTGCCAGTACAGACTTTGGGGAGACCCAGTACTTC
CDR3: CASTDFGETQYF

V: TRBV7-9
size: many
J: TRBJ2-3
D: TRBD2
DNA: TGTGCCAGCAGGCGGCTAGCGGGAGCCCCAGATACGCAGTATTTT
CDR3: CASRRLAGAPDTQYF

V: TRBV2
size: few
J: TRBJ2-5
D: .
DNA: TGTGCCAGCACCGGGCCGCAAGAGACCCAGTACTTC
CDR3: CASTGPQETQYF

V: TRBV7-8
size: .
J: TRBJ2-7
D: .
DNA: TGTGCCAGCAGCGTCAGGCCCACGGGGAATCAGGGCGGAGAGCAGTACTTC
CDR3: CASSVRPTGNQGGEQYF

V: TRBV7-2
size: few
J: TRBJ1-1
D: .
DNA: TGTGCCAGCAGCTTACATCAGAACACTGAAGCTTTCTTT
CDR3: CASSLHQNTEAFF

V: TRBV27
size: few
J: TRBJ2-2
D: .
DNA: TGTGCCAGCAGTTTACGGCTGACCACCGGGGAGCTGTTTTTT
CDR3: CASSLRLTTGELFF

V: TRBV25-1
size: .
J: TRBJ1-3
D: .
DNA: TGTGCCACCCTTAGCGCTGGAAACACCATATATTTT
CDR3: CATLSAGNTIYF

V: TRBV5-1
size: many
J: TRBJ2-5
D: .
DNA: TGCGCCAGCAGCTTCCGAGGATTGTACCAAGAGACCCAGTACTTC
CDR3: CASSFRGLYQETQYF

V: TRBV7-6
size: .
J: TRBJ2-5
D: .
DNA: TGTGCCAGCAGCTTAGGAGGGGGGGCCGCGGCAAAGACCCAGTACTTC
CDR3: CASSLGGGAAAKTQYF